The 14 T cell receptor beta chains below all came from one sample that was sequenced in a study of CXCR3-negative and CXCR3-positive naive CD8 T cells. The TRB cDNA libraries were prepared by 5' RACE with UMI labels. With the 5' RACE reads reprocessed, TCRdb shows one record per CDR3 protein and no DNA. The ten most abundant clones cover more than 14% of a sample with 38,000 or so distinct CDR3 sequences. Material: memory CD8+ T cells from blood. The receptors were sampled from a human donor in good health. Some clones in this sample may be carry-over from other donors' samples.

V gene TRBV4-3 combines with J gene TRBJ2-3; checking the TCRdb D call of TRBD1 is not possible without DNA. The CDR3 runs to 18 residues. Germline CDR1 LGHNA, CDR2 YSLEER. CDR3 amino acids: CASSQDASPGGWTDTQYF.

This chain uses TRBV2 with TRBJ2-2. The CDR3 is 15 residues long. CDR1 SNHLY and CDR2 FYNNEI come from the germline V gene. The chain's CDR3 is CASSDRREHTGELFF. The full variable domain, with the rest looked up from reference TRBV2 and TRBJ2-2, is EPEVTQTPSHQVTQMGQEVILRCVPISNHLYFYWYRQILGQKVEFLVSFYNNEISEKSEIFDDQFSVERPDGSNFTLKIRSTKLEDSAMYFCASSDRREHTGELFFGEGSRLTVL.

The gene calls are TRBV29-1 and TRBJ2-5; TCRdb names TRBD1, which stays unverified in the absence of DNA. The CDR3 has 13 amino acids. CDR1 and CDR2 from the germline V gene are SQVTM and ANQGSEA. The chain's CDR3 is CSALLGRKETQYF.

This rearrangement joins TRBV27 to TRBJ2-1. The V gene's germline CDR1 is MNHEY and CDR2 SMNVEV (reference sequence). CDR3 length: 12 amino acids. The CDR3 loop reads CASSEYGNEQFF.

This CDR3 is CASSHGSGTGSQYF. The chain recombines TRBV3-1 with TRBJ2-5; TCRdb returns TRBD1, unconfirmable since there is no DNA. Germline V gene sequence: CDR1 LGHDT, CDR2 YNNKEL (reference sequence). The CDR3 contains 14 residues.

The chain is built from TRBV5-1 and TRBJ1-2; without DNA, the TCRdb call of TRBD1 cannot be checked. The CDR3 is 15 residues long. Per germline, CDR1 SGHRS and CDR2 YFSETQ. This CDR3 is CASSDPDRGRTGYTF.

The chain recombines TRBV29-1 with TRBJ2-7; TCRdb calls TRBD2, which cannot be checked without DNA. The germline V gene has CDR1 SQVTM and CDR2 ANQGSEA. The length of the CDR3 is 16 residues. CDR3 region: CSVGGLTSGNSYEQYF.

The genes are TRBV12-3 or TRBV12-4 and TRBJ2-2. The CDR3 covers 13 residues. CDR3 region: CASSSIESGELFF.

This sequence joins TRBV28 and TRBJ2-7; TCRdb designates TRBD2, a call that cannot be tested without DNA. This CDR3 is 16 amino acids long. Germline V gene data show CDR1 as MDHEN and CDR2 as SYDVKM. CDR3 loop: CASSLRNGLLSYEQYF.

The V and J genes are TRBV20-1 and TRBJ2-5; TCRdb's D gene call, TRBD1, goes unchecked for lack of DNA. Germline-derived CDR1 and CDR2 are DFQATT and SNEGSKA (reference sequence). The CDR3 is made up of 16 amino acids. This CDR3 reads CSARVAGQGFQETQYF.

Measured by frequency, this clonotype is medium-sized. The chain links TRBV7-2 to TRBJ2-5; TCRdb lists TRBD1, though no DNA is available to test this call. Germline-derived CDR1 and CDR2 are SGHTA and FQGNSA. This CDR3 is built from 13 residues. The CDR3 sequence is CASSLGQGETQYF.

This chain links TRBV7-9 with TRBJ1-6; TCRdb gives TRBD1 as the D gene, but with no DNA this cannot be confirmed. The CDR3 consists of 14 residues. Per the germline V gene, CDR1 is SEHNR and CDR2 is FQNEAQ (reference sequence). CDR3 sequence: CASSSGQGNSPLHF.

V and J are TRBV15 and TRBJ2-1; the D gene TCRdb calls, TRBD1, cannot be checked with no DNA. Germline loops: CDR1 LNHNV, CDR2 YYDKDF (reference sequence). This CDR3 has 15 residues. Here the CDR3 reads CATSRDRTPVNEQFF.

This chain links TRBV15 with TRBJ1-2; absent DNA, TCRdb's TRBD1 call cannot be checked. CDR1 and CDR2 (germline): LNHNV, YYDKDF (reference sequence). This CDR3 contains 15 residues. CDR3: CATSRGMTGSYGYTF.